Sequencing of this T cell receptor beta chain was carried out in a study of cytomegalovirus exposure and HLA in healthy donors. Study summary: Earlier results showed 90 million to 120 million unique TCR beta sequences derived from approximately 180 million T cells. Study-wide results and caveats: Investigators reported around 150 TCR beta chains as tied to cytomegalovirus. Links to common viral pathogens appeared, in a later analysis, for several of the most significant clusters.

With 60 Vbeta and 13 Jbeta primers, the PCR was carried out. How the authors handled the data: A follow-up analysis tallied 65 million to 80 million unique TCR beta chains, 8.5 million to 14 million shared. This table comes from immunoSEQ multiplex PCR, and its TCRdb copy is limited to in-frame clones, with some not included. The DNA gave D and trimming, while V, J and clone size come from that table. The sample shows about 180,000 clones, approximately 88% of them seen only once. About this clone itself: Its target is unknown.

The sample consisted of PBMCs. The sequence derives from a boy aged 2-9 years in good health and CMV-seronegative.

The CDR3 DNA is TGTGCCAGAAGCTTGGCGGGGTCCCCCTACGAGCAGTACTTC. Amino acid sequence: CARSLAGSPYEQYF. This chain connects TRBV5-3 to TRBJ2-7; D may be TRBD2 (5 bases). Being an ORF, TRBV5-3 has a function that is uncertain. CDR3 size: 14 residues. V lost 0 bases to trimming and J lost 2 bases, with 9 bases between them.